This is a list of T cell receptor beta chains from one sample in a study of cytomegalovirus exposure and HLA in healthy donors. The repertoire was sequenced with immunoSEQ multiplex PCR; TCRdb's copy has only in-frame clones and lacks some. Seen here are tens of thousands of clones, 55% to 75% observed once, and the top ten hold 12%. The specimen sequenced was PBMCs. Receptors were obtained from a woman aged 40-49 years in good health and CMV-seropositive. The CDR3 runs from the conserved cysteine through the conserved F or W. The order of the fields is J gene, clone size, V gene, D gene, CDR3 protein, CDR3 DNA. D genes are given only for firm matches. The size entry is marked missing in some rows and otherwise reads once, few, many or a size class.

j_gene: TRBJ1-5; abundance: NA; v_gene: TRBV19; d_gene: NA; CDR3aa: CASSRRENQPQHF; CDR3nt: TGTGCCAGTAGTAGGCGGGAGAATCAGCCCCAGCATTTT
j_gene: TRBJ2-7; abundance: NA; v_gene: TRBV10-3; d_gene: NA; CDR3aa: CAISHRLEGEQYF; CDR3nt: TGTGCCATCAGCCACCGACTAGAAGGCGAGCAGTACTTC
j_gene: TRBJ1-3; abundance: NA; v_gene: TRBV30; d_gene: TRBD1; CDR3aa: CAWSGQTGGPGNTIYF; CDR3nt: TGTGCCTGGAGTGGCCAAACAGGGGGCCCTGGAAACACCATATATTTT
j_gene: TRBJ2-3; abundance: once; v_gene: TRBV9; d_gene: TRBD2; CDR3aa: CASSFRVAGSGDTQYF; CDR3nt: TGTGCCAGCAGCTTCCGGGTAGCGGGGTCGGGAGATACGCAGTATTTT
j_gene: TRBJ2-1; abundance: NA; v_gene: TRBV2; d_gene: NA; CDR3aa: CASTQLAYQFF; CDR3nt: TGTGCCAGCACCCAGCTAGCTTATCAGTTCTTC
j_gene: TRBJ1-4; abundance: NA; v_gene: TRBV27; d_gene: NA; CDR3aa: CASSLREGEKLFF; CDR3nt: TGTGCCAGCAGTTTGAGGGAGGGTGAAAAACTGTTTTTT
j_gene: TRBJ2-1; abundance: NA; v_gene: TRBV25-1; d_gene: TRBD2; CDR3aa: CASIPTSGAYNEQFF; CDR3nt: TGTGCCAGCATTCCCACTAGCGGGGCATACAATGAGCAGTTCTTC
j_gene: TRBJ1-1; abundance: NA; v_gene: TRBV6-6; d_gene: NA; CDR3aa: CATLLSGGTEAFF; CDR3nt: TGTGCCACCCTGCTTTCGGGTGGCACTGAAGCTTTCTTT
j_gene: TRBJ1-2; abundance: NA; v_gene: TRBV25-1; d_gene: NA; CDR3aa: CASTPRAGNHYGYTF; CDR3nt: TGTGCCAGCACCCCCAGGGCGGGGAACCACTATGGCTACACCTTC
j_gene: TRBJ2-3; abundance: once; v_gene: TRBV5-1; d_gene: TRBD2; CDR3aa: CASSFAGGGADTQYF; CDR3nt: TGCGCCAGCAGCTTTGCGGGCGGGGGTGCAGATACGCAGTATTTT
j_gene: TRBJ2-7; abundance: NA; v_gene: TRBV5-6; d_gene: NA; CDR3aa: CASSQYPGEQYF; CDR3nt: TGTGCCAGCAGCCAGTATCCGGGGGAGCAGTACTTC
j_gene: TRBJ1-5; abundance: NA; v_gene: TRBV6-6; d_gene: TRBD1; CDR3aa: CASSPRDRGNQPQHF; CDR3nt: TGTGCCAGCAGTCCCCGGGACAGGGGGAATCAGCCCCAGCATTTT
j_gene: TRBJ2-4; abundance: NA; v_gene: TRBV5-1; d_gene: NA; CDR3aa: CASSLTVAAKNIQYF; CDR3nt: TGCGCCAGCAGCTTGACGGTCGCTGCCAAAAACATTCAGTACTTC
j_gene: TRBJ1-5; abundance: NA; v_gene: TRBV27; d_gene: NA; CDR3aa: CASRRGAASGQPQHF; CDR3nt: TGTGCCAGCAGGCGGGGGGCGGCCTCGGGTCAGCCCCAGCATTTT